This T cell receptor beta chain was identified in a study of OX40 agonist ivuxolimab in advanced cancers. Study-wide context: Earlier treatment with anti-PD-1, anti-PD-L1 or anti-CTLA-4 was permitted, and roughly 40% had received some. General study results and limits: Low levels of normalized T-cell clonal expansion also appeared in some nonresponders.

The CDR3 covers 13 residues. Trimming removed 7 bases from V and 3 bases from J, with 10 bases in between. Germline CDR1 is MDHEN and CDR2 is SYDVKM. This table comes from immunoSEQ multiplex PCR, and its TCRdb copy is limited to in-frame clones, with some not included. The table records about 79,000 clones, 88% of them present only once. This clone was seen a handful of times. Its antigen is as yet unknown. The clonotype was recovered from an adult with an advanced solid tumor such as melanoma, head and neck, liver or kidney cancer. Sequenced here: CD4+ or CD8+ T cells sorted from blood, sampled in a trial of the OX40 agonist ivuxolimab. This rearrangement joins TRBV28 to TRBJ1-3, with a tentative D call TRBD1 (5 bases). The CDR3 region is CASTPGGGNTIYF. The CDR3 nucleotides read TGTGCCAGCACTCCCGGGGGTGGAAACACCATATATTTT.